The clone carrying this TCR beta chain was detected a few times. V shed 8 bases and J shed 2 bases, with 10 bases lying between them. Looked up from germline, CDR1 is LGHDT and CDR2 is YNNKEL (reference sequence). The length of the CDR3 is 13 residues. The sample comes from a study of blood T cell repertoires in COVID-19. Method: immunoSEQ multiplex PCR; TCRdb's copy keeps in-frame clones and lacks some. The sample records about 69,000 clones, roughly 80% being singletons. The specimen sequenced was peripheral blood. The chain carries TRBV3-1 (or the pseudogene TRBV3-2) and TRBJ1-3; D remains unclear. This TCR was recovered from a woman older than 75 with acute or convalescent COVID-19. The DNA of the CDR3 is TGTGCCAGCCGACGGAGTACTGGAAACACCATATATTTT. This sequence encodes CASRRSTGNTIYF.